This is a list of T cell receptor beta chains from one sample in a study of blood T cell repertoires in COVID-19. Libraries were prepared by immunoSEQ multiplex PCR; TCRdb keeps only in-frame clonotypes and omits some of them. The sample yields fewer than 200,000 clones, about 88% seen once. Sample: peripheral blood. Receptor source: a middle-aged man with active or convalescent COVID-19. Both conserved end residues are part of each CDR3. D genes are given only for firm matches. The size entry is marked missing in some rows and otherwise reads once, few, many or a size class.

J: TRBJ1-1; size: NA; D: NA; V: TRBV29-1; CDR3: CSVEVIQVANTEAFF; DNA: TGCAGCGTTGAAGTGATACAAGTAGCAAACACTGAAGCTTTCTTT
J: TRBJ2-4; size: once; D: TRBD2; V: TRBV6-2/TRBV6-3; CDR3: CASSPGTSGGIAKNIQYF; DNA: TGTGCCAGCAGTCCCGGGACTAGCGGAGGCATAGCCAAAAACATTCAGTACTTC
J: TRBJ2-7; size: NA; D: NA; V: TRBV5-6; CDR3: CASSLSGGSYEQYF; DNA: TGTGCCAGCAGCTTGTCCGGCGGCTCCTACGAGCAGTACTTC
J: TRBJ2-7; size: NA; D: TRBD1; V: TRBV5-1; CDR3: CASSFGTDYEQYF; DNA: TGCGCCAGCAGCTTTGGGACAGACTACGAGCAGTACTTC
J: TRBJ1-6; size: NA; D: NA; V: TRBV9; CDR3: CASSPPTASNSPLHF; DNA: TGTGCCAGCAGCCCACCGACAGCCTCAAATTCACCCCTCCACTTT
J: TRBJ2-2; size: NA; D: TRBD2; V: TRBV19; CDR3: CASSQAGRGTGELFF; DNA: TGTGCCAGTTCACAAGCGGGAAGGGGCACCGGGGAGCTGTTTTTT
J: TRBJ2-7; size: NA; D: NA; V: TRBV3-1/TRBV3-2; CDR3: CASSRGLSSYEQYF; DNA: TGTGCCAGCAGCCGGGGCCTGAGCTCCTACGAGCAGTACTTC
J: TRBJ1-1; size: NA; D: NA; V: TRBV5-6; CDR3: CASSLVRTENTEAFF; DNA: TGTGCCAGCAGCTTGGTCAGGACAGAGAACACTGAAGCTTTCTTT
J: TRBJ2-3; size: NA; D: NA; V: TRBV6-4; CDR3: CASLGRGRTDTQYF; DNA: TGTGCCAGCCTTGGAAGGGGCCGTACAGATACGCAGTATTTT
J: TRBJ1-1; size: NA; D: TRBD1; V: TRBV5-4; CDR3: CASSSGQAEAFF; DNA: TGTGCCAGCAGCTCGGGACAGGCCGAAGCTTTCTTT
J: TRBJ1-4; size: once; D: TRBD1; V: TRBV10-3; CDR3: CATRTGGNEKLFF; DNA: TGTGCCACCCGGACAGGGGGGAATGAAAAACTGTTTTTT
J: TRBJ2-2; size: once; D: NA; V: TRBV19; CDR3: CASRGGSNTGELFF; DNA: TGTGCCAGTCGAGGGGGATCCAACACCGGGGAGCTGTTTTTT
J: TRBJ1-2; size: NA; D: TRBD1; V: TRBV5-1; CDR3: CASSLVRQGATFFSANYGYTF; DNA: TGCGCCAGCAGCTTGGTTAGACAGGGGGCGACTTTCTTTTCAGCTAACTATGGCTACACCTTC
J: TRBJ1-1; size: once; D: NA; V: TRBV6-5; CDR3: CASRVQGVTEAFF; DNA: TGTGCCAGCAGGGTTCAGGGCGTCACTGAAGCTTTCTTT
J: TRBJ1-1; size: NA; D: TRBD1; V: TRBV28; CDR3: CASSFPGGFTEAFF; DNA: TGTGCCAGCAGTTTTCCAGGGGGTTTCACTGAAGCTTTCTTT
J: TRBJ2-2; size: NA; D: TRBD2; V: TRBV27; CDR3: CASTELAGGRTGELFF; DNA: TGTGCCAGCACCGAACTAGCGGGGGGGCGCACCGGGGAGCTGTTTTTT
J: TRBJ1-2; size: NA; D: TRBD1; V: TRBV5-1; CDR3: CASSSTGGSTGYGYTF; DNA: TGCGCCAGCAGCTCTACAGGGGGGTCCACTGGCTATGGCTACACCTTC
J: TRBJ2-2; size: few; D: NA; V: TRBV6-4; CDR3: CASSSSRDTGELFF; DNA: TGTGCCAGCAGTTCGTCCAGGGACACCGGGGAGCTGTTTTTT
J: TRBJ1-5; size: once; D: TRBD1; V: TRBV7-6; CDR3: CASSLEARGLDQPQHF; DNA: TGTGCCAGCAGCTTAGAGGCCAGGGGGCTGGATCAGCCCCAGCATTTT
J: TRBJ1-6; size: few; D: TRBD1; V: TRBV27; CDR3: CASSVTTGLGSPLHF; DNA: TGTGCCAGCAGTGTAACGACAGGGTTGGGGTCACCCCTCCACTTT
J: TRBJ1-1; size: NA; D: NA; V: TRBV6-1; CDR3: CASSEHSRVLTEAFF; DNA: TGTGCCAGCAGTGAACATTCCAGGGTATTGACTGAAGCTTTCTTT
J: TRBJ2-4; size: NA; D: NA; V: TRBV3-1/TRBV3-2; CDR3: CASSQVLPKGNIQYF; DNA: TGTGCCAGCAGCCAAGTCCTCCCTAAGGGGAACATTCAGTACTTC
J: TRBJ2-7; size: NA; D: NA; V: TRBV6-1; CDR3: CASSEGGLGEYF; DNA: TGTGCCAGCAGTGAAGGGGGCCTTGGCGAGTACTTC
J: TRBJ2-7; size: NA; D: TRBD1; V: TRBV9; CDR3: CASSVGGQPLYEQYF; DNA: TGTGCCAGCAGCGTAGGGGGACAGCCCCTCTACGAGCAGTACTTC
J: TRBJ2-7; size: NA; D: TRBD1; V: TRBV7-2; CDR3: CASSYRDRVRDEQYF; DNA: TGTGCCAGCAGCTATCGAGACAGGGTGAGGGACGAGCAGTACTTC
J: TRBJ1-1; size: NA; D: NA; V: TRBV3-1/TRBV3-2; CDR3: CASSHPGAVNTEAFF; DNA: TGTGCCAGCAGCCACCCAGGGGCTGTGAACACTGAAGCTTTCTTT
J: TRBJ2-7; size: few; D: NA; V: TRBV15; CDR3: CATSIGFGEQYF; DNA: TGTGCCACCAGTATTGGGTTCGGGGAGCAGTACTTC
J: TRBJ1-5; size: NA; D: NA; V: TRBV27; CDR3: CASSPNLREPQHF; DNA: TGTGCCAGCAGTCCAAATTTGCGGGAGCCCCAGCATTTT
J: TRBJ1-1; size: NA; D: NA; V: TRBV27; CDR3: CASRLYQGLQAFF; DNA: TGTGCCAGCAGACTATATCAGGGGTTGCAAGCTTTCTTT
J: TRBJ2-2; size: NA; D: TRBD1; V: TRBV19; CDR3: CASNDRGLSTGELFF; DNA: TGTGCCAGTAATGACAGGGGGCTAAGCACCGGGGAGCTGTTTTTT
J: TRBJ1-1; size: NA; D: NA; V: TRBV7-6; CDR3: CASSKGTNTEAFF; DNA: TGTGCCAGCAGCAAGGGGACAAACACTGAAGCTTTCTTT
J: TRBJ1-2; size: NA; D: TRBD1; V: TRBV13; CDR3: CASSLGLQGADGYTF; DNA: TGTGCCAGCAGCTTAGGACTACAGGGGGCTGATGGCTACACCTTC
J: TRBJ1-2; size: NA; D: TRBD1; V: TRBV6-5; CDR3: CASSSAQGTYGYTF; DNA: TGTGCCAGCAGTTCCGCACAGGGGACGTATGGCTACACCTTC
J: TRBJ1-3; size: NA; D: TRBD1; V: TRBV18; CDR3: CASSPLTGNSGNTIYF; DNA: TGTGCCAGCTCACCCTTGACAGGGAACTCTGGAAACACCATATATTTT
J: TRBJ1-6; size: once; D: NA; V: TRBV3-1/TRBV3-2; CDR3: CASSQGPAGANSPLHF; DNA: TGTGCCAGCAGCCAAGGTCCCGCAGGGGCGAATTCACCCCTCCACTTT
J: TRBJ2-3; size: NA; D: TRBD2; V: TRBV9; CDR3: CASSAGLAGGSDTQYF; DNA: TGTGCCAGCAGCGCGGGACTAGCGGGGGGTTCAGATACGCAGTATTTT
J: TRBJ2-2; size: NA; D: TRBD2; V: TRBV25-1; CDR3: CASSETSGGIGELFF; DNA: TGTGCCAGCAGTGAGACTAGCGGGGGGATCGGGGAGCTGTTTTTT
J: TRBJ1-1; size: NA; D: TRBD1; V: TRBV5-1; CDR3: CASSQGATNTEAFF; DNA: TGCGCCAGCAGCCAGGGGGCAACGAACACTGAAGCTTTCTTT
J: TRBJ2-3; size: once; D: TRBD2; V: TRBV27; CDR3: CASMSSGSTDTQYF; DNA: TGTGCCAGTATGTCTAGCGGGAGTACAGATACGCAGTATTTT
J: TRBJ2-5; size: NA; D: TRBD2; V: TRBV7-7; CDR3: CASSASGSTVGQETQYF; DNA: TGTGCTAGCAGCGCTAGCGGGAGTACGGTAGGACAAGAGACCCAGTACTTC
J: TRBJ1-5; size: NA; D: TRBD1; V: TRBV18; CDR3: CASSPGTGISDQPQHF; DNA: TGTGCCAGCTCACCCGGGACAGGGATTTCGGATCAGCCCCAGCATTTT
J: TRBJ2-6; size: NA; D: NA; V: TRBV27; CDR3: CASSPYPTISGANVLTF; DNA: TGTGCCAGCAGTCCATACCCGACTATCTCTGGGGCCAACGTCCTGACTTTC
J: TRBJ1-4; size: NA; D: NA; V: TRBV28; CDR3: CASSSSLTNEKLFF; DNA: TGTGCCAGCAGTTCTAGCCTAACTAATGAAAAACTGTTTTTT
J: TRBJ2-1; size: once; D: TRBD2; V: TRBV6-5; CDR3: CASKIGGGAYNEQFF; DNA: TGTGCCAGCAAGATTGGCGGGGGGGCGTACAATGAGCAGTTCTTC
J: TRBJ2-3; size: NA; D: NA; V: TRBV12-2; CDR3: CASRLSKGAVSTDTQYF; DNA: TGTGCAAGTCGCTTATCAAAGGGAGCGGTTAGCACAGATACGCAGTATTTT
J: TRBJ1-2; size: once; D: TRBD1; V: TRBV5-4; CDR3: CASSPAPTGGFGYTF; DNA: TGTGCCAGCAGTCCCGCCCCGACAGGGGGATTTGGCTACACCTTC
J: TRBJ2-2; size: NA; D: NA; V: TRBV5-1; CDR3: CASSPLLQGTGELFF; DNA: TGCGCCAGCAGCCCCCTGCTACAGGGAACCGGGGAGCTGTTTTTT
J: TRBJ1-1; size: NA; D: NA; V: TRBV5-5; CDR3: CASSVGNTEAFF; DNA: TGTGCCAGCAGCGTCGGGAACACTGAAGCTTTCTTT
J: TRBJ1-6; size: NA; D: TRBD1; V: TRBV5-1; CDR3: CASREGQSNNSPLHF; DNA: TGCGCCAGCAGGGAGGGACAGTCTAATAATTCACCCCTCCACTTT
J: TRBJ1-5; size: NA; D: TRBD1; V: TRBV11-2; CDR3: CASSQGTGKGNQPQHF; DNA: TGTGCCAGCAGCCAAGGGACAGGGAAAGGCAATCAGCCCCAGCATTTT
J: TRBJ1-1; size: once; D: NA; V: TRBV3-1/TRBV3-2; CDR3: CASSQEGVNTEAFF; DNA: TGTGCCAGCAGCCAAGAAGGAGTTAACACTGAAGCTTTCTTT
J: TRBJ1-1; size: NA; D: TRBD1; V: TRBV7-8; CDR3: CASSLDRGRTEAFF; DNA: TGTGCCAGCAGCTTAGACAGGGGTAGGACTGAAGCTTTCTTT